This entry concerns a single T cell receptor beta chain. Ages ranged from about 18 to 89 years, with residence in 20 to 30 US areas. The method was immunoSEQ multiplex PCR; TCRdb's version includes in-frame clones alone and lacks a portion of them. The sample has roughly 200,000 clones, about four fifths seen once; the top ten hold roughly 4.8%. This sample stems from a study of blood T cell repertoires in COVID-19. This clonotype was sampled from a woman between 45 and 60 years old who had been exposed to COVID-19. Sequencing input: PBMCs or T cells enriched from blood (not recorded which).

CDR3 coding DNA: TGCAGCGTTGAAGCGGGGGGGAACAAGCAGTACTTC. This encodes CSVEAGGNKQYF. The chain joins TRBV29-1 to TRBJ2-7; the match to TRBD2 covers 8 bases. The junction had 4 bases not matched to a gene; V was cut back by 1 base and J by 8 bases. The CDR3 length is 12 residues. From germline, CDR1 is SQVTM and CDR2 ANQGSEA.